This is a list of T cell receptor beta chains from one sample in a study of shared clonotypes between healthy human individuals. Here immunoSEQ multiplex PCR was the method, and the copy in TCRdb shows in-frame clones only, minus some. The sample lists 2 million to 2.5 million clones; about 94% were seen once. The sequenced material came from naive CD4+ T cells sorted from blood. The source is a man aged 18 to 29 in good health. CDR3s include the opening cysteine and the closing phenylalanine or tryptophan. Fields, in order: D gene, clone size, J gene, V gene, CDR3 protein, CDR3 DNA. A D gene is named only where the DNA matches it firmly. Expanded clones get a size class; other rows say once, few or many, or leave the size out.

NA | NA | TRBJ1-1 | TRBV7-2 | CASSLVGSGMNTEAFF | TGTGCCAGCAGCTTAGTGGGCAGCGGGATGAACACTGAAGCTTTCTTT
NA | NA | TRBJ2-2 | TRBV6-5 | CASRGAVGTGELFF | TGTGCCAGCCGTGGAGCGGTAGGGACCGGGGAGCTGTTTTTT
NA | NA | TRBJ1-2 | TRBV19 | CASSIVGSYGYTF | TGTGCCAGTAGTATAGTTGGGAGCTATGGCTACACCTTC
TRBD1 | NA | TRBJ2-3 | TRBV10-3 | CAISESIGVWDSSTDTQYF | TGTGCCATCAGTGAGTCGATTGGCGTGTGGGACAGTAGCACAGATACGCAGTATTTT
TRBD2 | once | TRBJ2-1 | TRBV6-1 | CASSGGLAGGPGFRQFF | TGTGCCAGCAGTGGGGGACTAGCGGGAGGGCCGGGGTTTCGGCAGTTCTTC
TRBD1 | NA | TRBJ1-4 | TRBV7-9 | CASSYQRARGEEKLFF | TGTGCCAGCAGCTACCAGCGAGCCAGGGGGGAAGAAAAACTGTTTTTT
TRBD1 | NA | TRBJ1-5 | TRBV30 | CAWDLGQGGNQPQHF | TGTGCCTGGGACCTCGGACAGGGAGGGAATCAGCCCCAGCATTTT
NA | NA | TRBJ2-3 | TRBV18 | CASSPPMKQNTDTQYF | TGTGCCAGCTCACCACCGATGAAACAGAACACAGATACGCAGTATTTT
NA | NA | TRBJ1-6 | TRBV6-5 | CASGPPGPSNSPLHF | TGTGCCAGCGGACCTCCGGGACCCTCAAATTCACCCCTCCACTTT
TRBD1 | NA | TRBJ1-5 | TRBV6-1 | CASSWDSFSNQPQHF | TGTGCCAGCAGTTGGGACAGCTTTAGCAATCAGCCCCAGCATTTT
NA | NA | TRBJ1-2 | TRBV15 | CATSSQAQLSFYGYTF | TGTGCCACCAGCAGCCAGGCCCAGCTCTCTTTCTATGGCTACACCTTC
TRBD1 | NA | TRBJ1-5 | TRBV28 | CAGNTGGYYEPQHF | TGTGCCGGAAACACAGGGGGGTATTATGAGCCCCAGCATTTT
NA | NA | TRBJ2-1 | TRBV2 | CASSGGFSIYEQFF | TGTGCCAGCAGTGGGGGGTTTAGTATCTATGAGCAGTTCTTC
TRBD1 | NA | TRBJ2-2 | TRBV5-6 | CASSLVDRVNTGELFF | TGTGCCAGCAGCCTAGTCGACAGGGTGAACACCGGGGAGCTGTTTTTT
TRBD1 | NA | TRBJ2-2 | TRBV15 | CATSSQGTGELFF | TGTGCCACCAGTTCACAGGGGACCGGGGAGCTGTTTTTT
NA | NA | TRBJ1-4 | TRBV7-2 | CASSWDRLGEKLFF | TGTGCCAGCAGCTGGGACCGCCTTGGTGAAAAACTGTTTTTT
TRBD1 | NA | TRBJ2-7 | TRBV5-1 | CASSGTGFTYEQYF | TGCGCCAGCAGCGGGACAGGTTTCACCTACGAGCAGTACTTC
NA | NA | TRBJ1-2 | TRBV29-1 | CSVEGYTF | TGCAGCGTTGAAGGCTACACCTTC
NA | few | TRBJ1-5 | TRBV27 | CASSAPGTNQPQHF | TGTGCCAGCAGTGCCCCTGGAACAAATCAGCCCCAGCATTTT
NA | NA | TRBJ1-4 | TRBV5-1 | CASSLSGTALEKLFF | TGCGCCAGCAGCTTATCCGGGACGGCGCTTGAAAAACTGTTTTTT
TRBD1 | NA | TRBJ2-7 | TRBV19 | CASSMDHRGYEQYF | TGTGCCAGTAGTATGGACCACAGGGGCTACGAGCAGTACTTC
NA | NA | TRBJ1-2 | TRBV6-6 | CASSYSEVPTNYGYTF | TGTGCCAGCAGTTACTCTGAAGTTCCCACTAACTATGGCTACACCTTC
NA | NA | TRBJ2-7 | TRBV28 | CASSFPRGLSYEQYF | TGTGCCAGCAGTTTCCCCCGGGGACTCTCCTACGAGCAGTACTTC
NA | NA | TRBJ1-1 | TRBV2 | CASQGRNGVRTEAFF | TGTGCCAGTCAGGGACGCAACGGAGTAAGAACTGAAGCTTTCTTT
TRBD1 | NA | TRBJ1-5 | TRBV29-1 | CSVAEAGTGNQPQHF | TGCAGCGTTGCCGAGGCCGGGACAGGGAACCAGCCCCAGCATTTT
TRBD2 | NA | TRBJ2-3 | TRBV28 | CASTTREGKGRADTQYF | TGTGCCAGCACCACCCGCGAGGGGAAGGGGAGGGCAGATACGCAGTATTTT
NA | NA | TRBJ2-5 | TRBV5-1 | CASSLGQPQETQYF | TGCGCCAGCAGCTTAGGTCAGCCCCAAGAGACCCAGTACTTC
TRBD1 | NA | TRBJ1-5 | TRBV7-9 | CASSGTGGESQPQHF | TGTGCCAGCAGCGGAACAGGGGGCGAAAGTCAGCCCCAGCATTTT
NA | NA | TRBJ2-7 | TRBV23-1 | CATPSHEQYF | TGCGCCACCCCCTCGCACGAGCAGTACTTC
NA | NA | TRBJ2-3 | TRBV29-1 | CSVEANTQYF | TGCAGCGTTGAAGCCAATACGCAGTATTTT
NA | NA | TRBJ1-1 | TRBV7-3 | CASSQTGTNTEAFF | TGTGCCAGCAGCCAGACAGGAACGAACACTGAAGCTTTCTTT
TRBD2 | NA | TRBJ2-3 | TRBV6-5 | CASSYSSGSKDTQYF | TGTGCCAGCAGTTACTCGAGCGGGAGTAAGGATACGCAGTATTTT
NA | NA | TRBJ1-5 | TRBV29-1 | CSVTLPGPPLVDQPQHF | TGCAGCGTTACACTACCGGGCCCCCCGCTGGTGGATCAGCCCCAGCATTTT
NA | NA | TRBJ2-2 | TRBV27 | CASSLWGGNTGELFF | TGTGCCAGCAGTTTATGGGGAGGGAACACCGGGGAGCTGTTTTTT
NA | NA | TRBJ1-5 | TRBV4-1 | CASSQGRGEKQPQHF | TGCGCCAGCAGCCAAGGCCGCGGGGAAAAGCAGCCCCAGCATTTT
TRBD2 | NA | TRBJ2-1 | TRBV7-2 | CASSLDISGRAGNEQFF | TGTGCCAGCAGCTTAGATATTAGCGGGAGGGCTGGGAATGAGCAGTTCTTC
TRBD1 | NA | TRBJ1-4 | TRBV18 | CASSPTGGANEKLFF | TGTGCCAGCTCGCCGACAGGGGGAGCTAATGAAAAACTGTTTTTT
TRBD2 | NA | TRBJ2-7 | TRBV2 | CASRVAGLTYEQYF | TGTGCCAGCAGGGTAGCGGGCCTTACCTACGAGCAGTACTTC
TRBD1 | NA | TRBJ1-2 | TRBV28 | CASRPGTGRYGYTF | TGTGCCAGCAGGCCCGGGACAGGGCGCTATGGCTACACCTTC
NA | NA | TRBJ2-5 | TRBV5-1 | CASSLANRQIETQYF | TGCGCCAGCAGCTTGGCGAATCGTCAAATTGAGACCCAGTACTTC
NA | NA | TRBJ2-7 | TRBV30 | CAWSGGLGTTQYF | TGTGCCTGGAGTGGGGGGTTGGGTACGACGCAGTACTTC
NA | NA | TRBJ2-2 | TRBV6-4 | CASSDRGALPTAGELFF | TGTGCCAGCAGTGACCGGGGGGCGCTTCCAACGGCCGGGGAGCTGTTTTTT
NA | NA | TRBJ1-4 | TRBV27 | CASSYGQQEKLFF | TGTGCCAGCAGCTATGGACAGCAGGAAAAACTGTTTTTT
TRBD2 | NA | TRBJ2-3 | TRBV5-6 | CASSRELTSGRGTDTQYF | TGTGCCAGCAGTCGTGAATTGACTAGCGGGAGAGGCACAGATACGCAGTATTTT
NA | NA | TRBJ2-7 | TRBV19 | CASSIGGGTIYEQYF | TGTGCCAGTAGTATTGGAGGCGGGACAATCTACGAGCAGTACTTC
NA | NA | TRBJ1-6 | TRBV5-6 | CASSLLPDSPLHF | TGTGCCAGCAGCCTGTTGCCCGATTCACCCCTCCACTTT
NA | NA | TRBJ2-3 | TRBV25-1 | CASSEPRTDTQYF | TGTGCCAGCAGTGAACCCAGAACAGATACGCAGTATTTT
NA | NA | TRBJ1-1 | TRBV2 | CASLGESTEAFF | TGTGCCAGCTTGGGGGAGAGCACTGAAGCTTTCTTT
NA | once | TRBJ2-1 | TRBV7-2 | CASSLAGPSYNEQFF | TGTGCCAGCAGCTTAGCGGGACCCTCCTACAATGAGCAGTTCTTC